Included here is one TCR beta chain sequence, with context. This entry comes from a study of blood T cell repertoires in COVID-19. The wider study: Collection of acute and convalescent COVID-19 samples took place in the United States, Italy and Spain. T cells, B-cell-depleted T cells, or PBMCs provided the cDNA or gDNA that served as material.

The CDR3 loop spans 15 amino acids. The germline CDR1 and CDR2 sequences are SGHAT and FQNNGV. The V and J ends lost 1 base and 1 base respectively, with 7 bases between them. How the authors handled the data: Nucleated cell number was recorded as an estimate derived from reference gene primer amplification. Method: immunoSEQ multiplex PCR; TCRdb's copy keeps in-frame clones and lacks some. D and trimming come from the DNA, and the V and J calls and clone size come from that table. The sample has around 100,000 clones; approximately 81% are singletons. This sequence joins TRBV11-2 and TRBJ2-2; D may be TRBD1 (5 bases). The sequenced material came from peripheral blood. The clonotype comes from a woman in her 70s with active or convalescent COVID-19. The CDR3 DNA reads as TGTGCCAGCAGCTTAGGAACAGGGAACACCGGGGAGCTGTTTTTT. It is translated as CASSLGTGNTGELFF.